These 5 T cell receptor beta chains share one sample of origin, sequenced in a study of blood T cell repertoires in COVID-19. Assay used: immunoSEQ multiplex PCR; TCRdb lists only in-frame clones, some missing. The table has roughly 300,000 clones, 70% to 90% seen once. Sequenced material: peripheral blood. The receptors shown here come from a woman aged 45-60 years who had recovered from COVID-19.

V gene TRBV6-1 combines with J gene TRBJ2-5, with D possibly TRBD2 on 5 matching bases. CDR1 MNHNS and CDR2 SASEGT come from the germline V gene. The germline V and J ends were trimmed by 2 bases and 5 bases, with 15 bases remaining between them. This CDR3 comprises 15 residues. The CDR3 DNA follows: TGTGCCAGCAGTGAATTTCGCGGGCAATACGAGACCCAGTACTTC. This codes for CASSEFRGQYETQYF.

The J gene is TRBJ1-1, the V gene TRBV6-5, with unresolved D. V lost 6 bases, J lost 4 bases, and 12 bases lay in between. This CDR3 is built from 13 residues. Germline assignment: CDR1 MNHEY and CDR2 SVGAGI. DNA of the CDR3: TGTGCCAGCAGCCAACCGGCGGGCACTGAAGCTTTCTTT. The encoded protein is CASSQPAGTEAFF.

The J gene is TRBJ2-7, the V gene TRBV7-2, with TRBD2 identical over 8 bases. Per the germline V gene, CDR1 is SGHTA and CDR2 is FQGNSA. This CDR3 spans 16 amino acids. The V and J ends lost 6 bases and 5 bases, in that order; junction bases with no gene match: 15. CDR3 DNA: TGTGCCAGCAGGTCTCTGGTGTACGGGAGGGTGAACGAGCAGTACTTC. Protein product: CASRSLVYGRVNEQYF.

The chain recombines TRBV15 with TRBJ2-1; no reliable D call. The germline CDR1 and CDR2 sequences are LNHNV and YYDKDF (reference sequence). The CDR3 loop spans 15 amino acids. V dropped 1 base and J dropped 1 base, with 8 bases sitting between them. CDR3: CATSRVADSYNEQFF. Here the CDR3 DNA reads TGTGCCACCAGCAGAGTGGCAGATTCCTACAATGAGCAGTTCTTC.

V usage is TRBV7-2 and J usage is TRBJ2-3, with 8 bases fitting TRBD2. Germline CDR1 SGHTA, CDR2 FQGNSA. The CDR3 contains 15 residues. The J segment lost 7 bases and the V segment lost 0 bases, leaving 6 bases of the junction unmatched. CDR3 DNA sequence: TGTGCCAGCAGCTTAGCTCGGGAGGGCCCGTATACGCAGTATTTT. Its translation is CASSLAREGPYTQYF.